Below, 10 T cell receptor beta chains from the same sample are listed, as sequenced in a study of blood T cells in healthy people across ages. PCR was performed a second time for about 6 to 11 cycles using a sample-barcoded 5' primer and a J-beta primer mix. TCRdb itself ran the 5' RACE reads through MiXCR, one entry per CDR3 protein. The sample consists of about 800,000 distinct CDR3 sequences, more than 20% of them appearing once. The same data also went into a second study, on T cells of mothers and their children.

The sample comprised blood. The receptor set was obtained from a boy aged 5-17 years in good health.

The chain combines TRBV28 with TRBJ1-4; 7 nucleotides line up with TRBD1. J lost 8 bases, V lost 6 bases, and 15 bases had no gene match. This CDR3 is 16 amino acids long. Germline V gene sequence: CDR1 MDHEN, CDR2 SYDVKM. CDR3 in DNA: TGTGCCAGCAGGCTCACCACGACAGGGATGGACGAAAAACTGTTTTTT. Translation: CASRLTTTGMDEKLFF.

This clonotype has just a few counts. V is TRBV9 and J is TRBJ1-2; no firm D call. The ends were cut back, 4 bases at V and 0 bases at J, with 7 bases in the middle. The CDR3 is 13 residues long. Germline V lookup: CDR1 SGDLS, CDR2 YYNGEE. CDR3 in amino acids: CASSPRSNYGYTF. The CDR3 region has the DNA TGTGCCAGCAGCCCCCGTTCTAACTATGGCTACACCTTC.

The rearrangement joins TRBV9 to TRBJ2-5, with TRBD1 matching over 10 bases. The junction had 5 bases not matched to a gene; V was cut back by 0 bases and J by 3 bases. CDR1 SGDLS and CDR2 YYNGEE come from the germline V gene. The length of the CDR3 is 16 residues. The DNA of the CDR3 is TGTGCCAGCAGCGTAGCAACCGGGACAGGGGAAGAGACCCAGTACTTC. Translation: CASSVATGTGEETQYF.

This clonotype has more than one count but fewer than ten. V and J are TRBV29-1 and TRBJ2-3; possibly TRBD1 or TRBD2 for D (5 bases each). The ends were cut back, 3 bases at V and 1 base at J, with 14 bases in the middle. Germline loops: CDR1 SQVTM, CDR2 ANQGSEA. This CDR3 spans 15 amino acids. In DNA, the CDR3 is TGCAGCGTTGAGGGGACCCAACGAGGCACAGATACGCAGTATTTT. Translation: CSVEGTQRGTDTQYF.

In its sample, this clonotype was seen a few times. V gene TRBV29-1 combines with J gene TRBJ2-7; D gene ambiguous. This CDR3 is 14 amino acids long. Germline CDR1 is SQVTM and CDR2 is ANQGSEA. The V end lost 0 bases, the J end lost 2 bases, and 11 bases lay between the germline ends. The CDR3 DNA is TGCAGCGTTGAAGAGGTCGGCACTACCTACGAGCAGTACTTC. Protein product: CSVEEVGTTYEQYF.

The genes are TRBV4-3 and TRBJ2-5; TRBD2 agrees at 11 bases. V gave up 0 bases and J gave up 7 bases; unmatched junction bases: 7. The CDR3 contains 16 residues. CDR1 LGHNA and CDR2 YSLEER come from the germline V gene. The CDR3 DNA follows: TGCGCCAGCAGCCAAGATTGGCTAGCGGGAGGAGGGACCCAGTACTTC. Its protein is CASSQDWLAGGGTQYF.

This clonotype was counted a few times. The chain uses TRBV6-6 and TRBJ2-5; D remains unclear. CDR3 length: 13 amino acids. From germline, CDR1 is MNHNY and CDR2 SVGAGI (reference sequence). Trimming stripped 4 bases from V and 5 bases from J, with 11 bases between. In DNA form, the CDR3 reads TGTGCCAGCAGTTTGACGTTGCTGGAGACCCAGTACTTC. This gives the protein CASSLTLLETQYF.

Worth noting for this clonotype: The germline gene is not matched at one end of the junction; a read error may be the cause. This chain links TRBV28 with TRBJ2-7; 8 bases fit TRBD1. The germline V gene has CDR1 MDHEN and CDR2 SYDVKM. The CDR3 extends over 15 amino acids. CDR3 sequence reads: CASTAAGTGSYEQYF. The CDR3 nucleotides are TGTGCCAGCACGGCCGCCGGGACAGGCTCCTACGAACAGTACTTC.

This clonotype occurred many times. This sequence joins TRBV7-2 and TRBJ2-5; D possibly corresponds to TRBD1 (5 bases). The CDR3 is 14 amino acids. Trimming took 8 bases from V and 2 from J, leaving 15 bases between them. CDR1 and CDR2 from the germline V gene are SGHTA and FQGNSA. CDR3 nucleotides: TGTGCCAGCCTGGGGCAGGGTGTACAAGAGACCCAGTACTTC. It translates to CASLGQGVQETQYF.

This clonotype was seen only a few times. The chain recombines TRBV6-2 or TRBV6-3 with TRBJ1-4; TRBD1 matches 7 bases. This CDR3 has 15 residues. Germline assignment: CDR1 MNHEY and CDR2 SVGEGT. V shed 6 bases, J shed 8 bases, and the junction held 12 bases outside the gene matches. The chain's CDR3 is CASSPGQMNGEKLFF. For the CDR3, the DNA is TGTGCCAGCAGCCCGGGACAGATGAACGGCGAAAAACTGTTTTTT.